One and the same sample provided the 20 T cell receptor beta chains below, sequenced in a study of CD8+ T cells in alopecia areata. TCR sequencing used cDNA made by reverse transcription of extracted RNA. The protocol was immunoSEQ multiplex PCR, while the TCRdb copy is restricted to in-frame clones and leaves out a portion. The profile shows 200,000 to 250,000 clones, 57% of them singletons. Sequencing used CD4+ T cells sorted from blood, obtained at week 0. The origin of the receptors is a human donor with alopecia areata.

The CDR3 reads CASSFPPNTGELFF. CDR3 DNA: TGTGCCAGCAGCTTCCCCCCGAACACCGGGGAGCTGTTTTTT. The chain couples TRBV7-6 to TRBJ2-2; D gene ambiguous. Germline V gene lookup returns CDR1 SGHVS and CDR2 FNYEAQ. Trimming took off 3 bases at V and 0 bases at J, with 5 bases between the two ends. CDR3 length: 14 amino acids.

The V and J genes are TRBV9 and TRBJ1-1; no reliable D call. Germline V gene lookup returns CDR1 SGDLS and CDR2 YYNGEE. With 4 bases removed from V and 5 bases from J, the gap between germline ends came to 12 bases. CDR3 length: 13 amino acids. In DNA, the CDR3 is TGTGCCAGCAGCCCGGCCGGACGAACTGAAGCTTTCTTT. This translates into CASSPAGRTEAFF.

The gene calls are TRBV23-1 and TRBJ2-3, with 8 bases lining up with TRBD1. TRBV23-1 has ORF status, its function being uncertain. J gave up 1 base and V 7 bases, and 4 bases lay outside the gene matches. This CDR3 contains 14 residues. CDR3 in DNA: TGCGCCAGCAAACGACAGGGGTGCACAGATACGCAGTATTTT. It encodes CASKRQGCTDTQYF.

V gene TRBV4-1 combines with J gene TRBJ1-1, with 8 bases lining up with TRBD1. The CDR3 length is 18 residues. With V trimmed by 0 bases and J by 2 bases, 11 bases remained unmatched. Germline V CDR1 and CDR2: MGHRA, YSYEKL. The CDR3 DNA reads TGCGCCAGCAGCCAAGATAAACCCGGGACAGGACGAAACACTGAAGCTTTCTTT. Its protein product is CASSQDKPGTGRNTEAFF.

The rearrangement joins TRBV30 to TRBJ2-5; no reliable D call. With 0 bases removed from V and 1 base from J, the gap between germline ends came to 12 bases. Germline values: CDR1 GTSNPN, CDR2 SVGIG (reference sequence). The CDR3 runs to 15 residues. CDR3 sequence reads: CAWSVPQSGQETQYF. The CDR3 DNA is TGTGCCTGGAGTGTACCCCAGTCAGGCCAAGAGACCCAGTACTTC.

This clone was seen only a few times. The same CDR3 can be traced to other DNA sequences in this sample. The J gene is TRBJ1-1, the V gene TRBV14; the D gene is possibly TRBD1 (6 bases). V gave up 1 base and J gave up 2 bases, with 8 bases separating them. The CDR3 spans 14 residues. Germline V gene sequence: CDR1 SGHDN, CDR2 FVKESK. CDR3 protein: CASSQVGGNTEAFF. The CDR3 coding sequence is TGTGCCAGCAGCCAAGTAGGGGGTAACACTGAAGCTTTCTTT.

V usage is TRBV5-1 and J usage is TRBJ1-1, with a tentative D call TRBD1 (6 bases). Germline values: CDR1 SGHRS, CDR2 YFSETQ. Trimming removed 2 bases at V and 4 bases at J, with 12 bases between. The CDR3 contains 14 residues. CDR3 in DNA: TGCGCCAGCAGCTTACAGGGCGGGGGCACTGAAGCTTTCTTT. It codes for CASSLQGGGTEAFF.

The chain combines TRBV27 with TRBJ1-5; TRBD1 matches 9 bases. The germline gives CDR1 MNHEY, CDR2 SMNVEV (reference sequence). V lost 5 bases and J lost 0; bases outside the gene matches: 8. The CDR3 spans 17 residues. CDR3 in amino acids: CASSPRTGADSNQPQHF. The CDR3 nucleotides are TGTGCCAGCAGTCCTCGGACAGGGGCTGATAGCAATCAGCCCCAGCATTTT.

The rearrangement joins TRBV5-8 to TRBJ2-7; 11 bases align to TRBD2. The CDR3 length is 15 residues. Germline lookup yields CDR1 SGHTS and CDR2 YDEGEE. V shed 4 bases, J shed 3 bases, and the junction held 6 bases outside the gene matches. The CDR3 nucleotides read TGTGCCAGCAGCGCGGCCGGGACTAGCGGCTACGAGCAGTACTTC. Amino acid sequence: CASSAAGTSGYEQYF.

The chain carries TRBV14 and TRBJ2-1, with TRBD2 as a possible D gene (6 bases). CDR3 length: 15 residues. V lost 4 bases and J 4 bases, leaving 14 bases between the germline ends. Germline CDR1 reads SGHDN; CDR2 reads FVKESK. The CDR3 coding sequence is TGTGCCAGCAGCCTCCGGACTACTACGTACAATGAGCAGTTCTTC. Translation: CASSLRTTTYNEQFF.

The V call is TRBV7-6, the J call TRBJ2-1, with D perhaps TRBD2 (6 bases). V lost 4 bases and J 8 bases, leaving 15 bases between the germline ends. Germline loops: CDR1 SGHVS, CDR2 FNYEAQ. The CDR3 extends over 14 amino acids. This chain's CDR3 is CASSSGTRGDEQFF. DNA of the CDR3: TGTGCCAGCAGCTCCGGGACTCGAGGAGATGAGCAGTTCTTC.

The V call is TRBV6-5, the J call TRBJ1-4, with D unclear. The V and J ends lost 0 bases and 0 bases respectively, with 2 bases between them. This CDR3 is 14 amino acids long. From germline, CDR1 is MNHEY and CDR2 SVGAGI. This CDR3 is CASSYSATNEKLFF. The CDR3 DNA follows: TGTGCCAGCAGTTACTCTGCAACTAATGAAAAACTGTTTTTT.

The chain employs TRBV6-5 and TRBJ2-7, with 8 bases fitting TRBD1. This CDR3 has 14 amino acids. CDR1 and CDR2 from the germline V gene are MNHEY and SVGAGI. V shed 4 bases and J 0 bases; nucleotides not matched to a gene: 2. DNA of the CDR3: TGTGCCAGCAGTTGGGACAGGAACTCCTACGAGCAGTACTTC. Its protein is CASSWDRNSYEQYF.

V gene TRBV5-4 combines with J gene TRBJ2-2; unclear D gene. Germline V gene lookup returns CDR1 SGHNT and CDR2 YYREEE (reference sequence). Trimming removed 1 base from V and 5 bases from J, with 9 bases in between. The CDR3 runs to 14 residues. Here the CDR3 reads CASSLLDGTGELFF. In DNA form, the CDR3 reads TGTGCCAGCAGCTTGTTAGATGGGACCGGGGAGCTGTTTTTT.

This chain connects TRBV6-1 to TRBJ1-5, with D maybe TRBD1 (5 bases). From germline, CDR1 is MNHNS and CDR2 SASEGT. With 1 base removed from V and 4 bases from J, the gap between germline ends came to 11 bases. The CDR3 loop spans 15 amino acids. In DNA, the CDR3 is TGTGCCAGCAGTGAAGGAAGGGGTTGGAATCAGCCCCAGCATTTT. As protein: CASSEGRGWNQPQHF.

The chain joins TRBV23-1 to TRBJ2-7; 7 nucleotides match TRBD1. TRBV23-1 is an open reading frame, and its role is uncertain. The CDR3 consists of 13 residues. The CDR3 reads CALNQTGTYEQYF. Here the CDR3 DNA reads TGCGCTCTCAATCAGACAGGGACCTACGAGCAGTACTTC.

This chain uses TRBV4-1 with TRBJ2-7; TRBD1 aligns across 9 bases. There are 16 residues in the CDR3. V trimming: 7 bases; J trimming: 4 bases; junction bases outside the gene matches: 14. Per germline, CDR1 MGHRA and CDR2 YSYEKL. The CDR3 protein is CASTRLAGTGKYEQYF. The CDR3 DNA reads as TGCGCCAGCACTCGACTCGCCGGGACAGGGAAGTACGAGCAGTACTTC.

This chain links TRBV5-1 with TRBJ1-2, with D hard to call. Trimming removed 0 bases at V and 3 bases at J, with 9 bases between. In germline, CDR1 is SGHRS, CDR2 YFSETQ. The CDR3 spans 14 residues. The CDR3 loop is CASSLAVGDYGYTF. The CDR3 nucleotides read TGCGCCAGCAGCTTGGCCGTGGGAGACTATGGCTACACCTTC.

The chain has TRBV30 and TRBJ1-2; D is unresolved. CDR1 and CDR2 (germline): GTSNPN, SVGIG (reference sequence). The germline V and J ends were trimmed by 8 bases and 4 bases, with 17 bases remaining between them. The CDR3 extends over 13 amino acids. CDR3 protein: CALPTGESYGYTF. The CDR3 DNA sequence: TGTGCCCTCCCCACCGGGGAGTCCTATGGCTACACCTTC.

V usage is TRBV30 and J usage is TRBJ1-1, with D possibly being TRBD1 (5 bases). Germline lookup yields CDR1 GTSNPN and CDR2 SVGIG (reference sequence). The length of the CDR3 is 14 residues. Trimming pared 3 bases from V and 2 bases from J, leaving 13 bases between. The CDR3: CAWRMDTSNTEAFF. The CDR3 DNA sequence: TGTGCCTGGAGAATGGACACCAGCAACACTGAAGCTTTCTTT.